Presented here are 30 T cell receptor beta chains from one specimen sequenced in a study of quantifying T cell responses using KT2 cells. On the study more broadly: Reverse transcription used primers in the TCR alpha and beta constant regions.

The cDNA 3' end received a ligated oligonucleotide with a UMI. First-round PCR used roughly 4 cycles and beta primers RC1.1 and RC1.2 covering TRBC1 and TRBC2. TCRdb independently ran MiXCR on the UMI-ligation and nested PCR reads; one entry per CDR3 protein. The sample includes about 53,000 distinct CDR3 sequences, 12% of them seen just once. The material sequenced was PBMCs spiked with cells of the T cell clone KT2. The receptors stem from a human donor.

This clonotype came up a few times. The genes are TRBV7-9 and TRBJ1-1, with unresolved D. The CDR3 runs to 16 residues. Trimming pared 3 bases from V and 0 bases from J, leaving 14 bases between. Per germline, CDR1 SEHNR and CDR2 FQNEAQ (reference sequence). CDR3 residues: CASSLVPGTMNTEAFF. DNA for the CDR3: TGTGCCAGCAGCTTGGTGCCGGGCACCATGAACACTGAAGCTTTCTTT.

This chain joins TRBV5-4 and TRBJ2-5, with TRBD1 as a possible D gene (6 bases). Germline V gene sequence: CDR1 SGHNT, CDR2 YYREEE (reference sequence). The CDR3 length is 16 residues. Trimming shortened V by 4 bases and J by 9 bases, and 25 bases separated the two germline ends. The CDR3 DNA reads TGTGCCAGCAGCACTACAGGGCGTTCTGGGTGGGTGGCCCAGTACTTC. This encodes CASSTTGRSGWVAQYF.

This clonotype was observed many times. The CDR3 bases are TGCAGCGCCCGGACAGGGCCCGTCAACACTGAAGCTTTCTTT. It is translated as CSARTGPVNTEAFF. The chain carries TRBV29-1 and TRBJ1-1, with 8 nucleotides matching TRBD1. V gave up 7 bases and J gave up 2 bases; unmatched junction bases: 9. Germline CDR1 SQVTM, CDR2 ANQGSEA. The CDR3 loop spans 14 amino acids.

This clonotype has only a few counts. The rearrangement joins TRBV13 to TRBJ2-3, with TRBD2 matching 9 bases. The CDR3 totals 13 residues. V was pared by 4 bases and J by 7 bases, with 3 bases of the junction left unmatched. Germline V gives CDR1 PRHDT, CDR2 FYEKMQ (reference sequence). This CDR3 reads CASSWTSANTQYF. The CDR3 nucleotides are TGTGCCAGCAGCTGGACTAGCGCTAATACGCAGTATTTT.

This clonotype was detected many times. This sequence joins TRBV5-6 and TRBJ2-5; D may be TRBD2 (6 bases). CDR1 is SGHDT, CDR2 YYEEEE, per germline. The ends were cut back, 3 bases at V and 2 bases at J, with 20 bases in the middle. This CDR3 is 17 amino acids long. The CDR3 nucleotides read TGTGCCAGCAGCTCAGGAGGGCCGATTTCTTGGCAAGAGACCCAGTACTTC. This sequence encodes CASSSGGPISWQETQYF. Together with reference TRBV5-6 and TRBJ2-5, the CDR3 gives the full variable domain: DAGVTQSPTHLIKTRGQQVTLRCSPKSGHDTVSWYQQALGQGPQFIFQYYEEEERQRGNFPDRFSGHQFPNYSSELNVNALLLGDSALYLCASSSGGPISWQETQYFGPGTRLLVL.

This clonotype has just a few counts. The chain carries TRBV5-6 and TRBJ1-2, with 10 bases aligning to TRBD1. Looked up from germline, CDR1 is SGHDT and CDR2 is YYEEEE. The length of the CDR3 is 18 residues. V shed 1 base and J 7 bases; nucleotides not matched to a gene: 16. The DNA of the CDR3 is TGTGCCAGCAGCTTGCACCTGACAGGGGGCAGACCATCCCGTGGCTACACCTTC. This codes for CASSLHLTGGRPSRGYTF.

This clonotype has more than one count but fewer than ten. V and J are TRBV10-3 and TRBJ2-7, with 11 bases that match TRBD2. The CDR3 length is 16 residues. V lost 0 bases and J lost 0; bases outside the gene matches: 1. Per germline, CDR1 ENHRY and CDR2 SYGVKD. CDR3 sequence: CAISESGTSGSYEQYF. In DNA form, the CDR3 reads TGTGCCATCAGTGAGTCAGGGACTAGCGGCTCCTACGAGCAGTACTTC.

This clonotype was seen just once. This chain connects TRBV18 to TRBJ1-2; 10 bases are shared with TRBD1. J gave up 8 bases and V 6 bases, and 12 bases lay outside the gene matches. The V gene's germline CDR1 is KGHSH and CDR2 LQKENI. This CDR3 comprises 15 residues. DNA of the CDR3: TGTGCCAGCTCTCCCGGACAGGGGGATTTGGAAGGCTACACCTTC. Translating gives CASSPGQGDLEGYTF.

The DNA for the CDR3 is TGTGCCAGCAGCTTATCCCCGGGACAGGGGGCGACTGAAGCTTTCTTT. Amino acids: CASSLSPGQGATEAFF. The chain links TRBV7-9 to TRBJ1-1, with 12 bases fitting TRBD1. This CDR3 has 16 amino acids. Germline CDR1 reads SEHNR; CDR2 reads FQNEAQ (reference sequence). After removal of 2 bases from V and 5 bases from J, the junction contained 6 bases not matched to a gene.

This clonotype was detected a few times. The chain links TRBV12-3 or TRBV12-4 to TRBJ2-1, with 7 bases fitting TRBD2. The CDR3 runs 16 residues. V shed 7 bases and J 9 bases; nucleotides not matched to a gene: 18. CDR3 in DNA: TGTGCCAGCACCCGGGGGACTACCATCTCTCAGGGTGAGCAGTTCTTC. Translated: CASTRGTTISQGEQFF.

The chain has TRBV6-4 and TRBJ1-6, with a weak D call TRBD1 (6 bases). Per the germline V gene, CDR1 is MRHNA and CDR2 is SNTAGT. The CDR3 consists of 14 residues. V lost 6 bases and J 5 bases, leaving 11 bases between the germline ends. In nucleotides, the CDR3 is TGTGCCAGCAGGATGACAGGAGATAATTCACCCCTCCACTTT. It translates to CASRMTGDNSPLHF.

This clonotype was seen a few times. The rearrangement links TRBV29-1 to TRBJ2-7, with TRBD1 identical over 9 bases. CDR1 SQVTM and CDR2 ANQGSEA come from the germline V gene. The CDR3 is made up of 13 amino acids. The V and J ends lost 6 bases and 4 bases, in that order; junction bases with no gene match: 7. CDR3 nucleotides: TGCAGCGTCCGCGGACAGGGGTTTTACGAGCAGTACTTC. Protein: CSVRGQGFYEQYF.

This clonotype was seen a few times. The chain carries TRBV5-1 and TRBJ2-7; possibly TRBD2 for D (6 bases). Germline V CDR1 and CDR2: SGHRS, YFSETQ. This CDR3 has 16 amino acids. The V and J ends lost 1 base and 1 base respectively, with 15 bases between them. CDR3 loop: CASSLSELGGSYEQYF. Written as DNA, the CDR3 is TGCGCCAGCAGCTTGAGTGAGTTGGGGGGTTCCTACGAGCAGTACTTC.

This chain joins TRBV12-3 or TRBV12-4 and TRBJ2-5; 9 nucleotides agree with TRBD1. Unmatched junction bases numbered 4, after V lost 6 bases and J lost 5 bases. The CDR3 spans 13 residues. The CDR3 loop reads CASRTGGRETQYF. For the CDR3, the DNA is TGTGCCAGCAGAACAGGGGGCAGGGAGACCCAGTACTTC.

This clonotype has just a few counts. The chain recombines TRBV6-5 with TRBJ1-5; D gene uncertain. CDR1 is MNHEY, CDR2 SVGAGI, per germline. Trimming took off 7 bases at V and 7 bases at J, with 17 bases between the two ends. This CDR3 is 14 amino acids long. This chain's CDR3 is CASTKEEGAQPQHF. DNA for the CDR3: TGTGCCAGCACTAAAGAGGAGGGTGCCCAGCCCCAGCATTTT.

This clonotype turned up a few times. The chain uses TRBV12-3 or TRBV12-4 and TRBJ2-7; D gene ambiguous. The CDR3 spans 14 residues. With 1 base removed from V and 7 bases from J, the gap between germline ends came to 14 bases. The CDR3 bases are TGTGCCAGCAGTTTAGGTCTGGGTAGTGGGGAGCAGTACTTC. Translation gives CASSLGLGSGEQYF.

This clonotype was detected only a few times. The chain recombines TRBV20-1 with TRBJ1-2; D may be TRBD1 (6 bases). CDR1 and CDR2 from the germline V gene are DFQATT and SNEGSKA (reference sequence). The CDR3 sequence is 14 residues long. The V gene lost 4 bases and the J gene lost 2 bases, with 14 bases spanning the gap. The CDR3 reads CSATEDSLNYGYTF. Here the CDR3 DNA reads TGCAGTGCTACAGAGGACAGCCTGAACTATGGCTACACCTTC.

J is TRBJ2-1 and V is TRBV7-2; TRBD2 matches 8 bases. Trimming took 4 bases from V and 2 from J; bases not matched to a gene: 7. The CDR3 has 16 residues. In germline, CDR1 is SGHTA, CDR2 FQGNSA. CDR3 DNA: TGTGCCAGCAGCTCCAGTAGCGGGGCGACCTACAATGAGCAGTTCTTC. This translates into CASSSSSGATYNEQFF.

The CDR3 coding sequence is TGTGCCTGGACTTACAACTCTGGAAACACCATATATTTT. As protein: CAWTYNSGNTIYF. The chain has TRBV30 and TRBJ1-3; D is unclear. The CDR3 consists of 13 residues. V lost 4 bases and J lost 0, with 7 bases in between. Germline V CDR1 and CDR2: GTSNPN, SVGIG (reference sequence).

The chain recombines TRBV6-2 or TRBV6-3 with TRBJ2-7; 9 bases are shared with TRBD2. The junction had 9 bases not matched to a gene; V was cut back by 6 bases and J by 6 bases. This CDR3 comprises 14 residues. The germline gives CDR1 MNHEY, CDR2 SVGEGT. In DNA form, the CDR3 reads TGTGCCAGCAGACTTAGCGGGAGAGGCAGCGAGCAGTACTTC. Protein sequence: CASRLSGRGSEQYF.

This clonotype has a handful of counts. The V gene is TRBV30, the J gene TRBJ1-3, with D uncertain. Germline values: CDR1 GTSNPN, CDR2 SVGIG (reference sequence). The CDR3 totals 13 residues. The CDR3 loop is CAETHSTGNTIYF. In DNA, the CDR3 is TGTGCGGAGACTCACTCTACTGGAAACACCATATATTTT.

The rearrangement uses TRBV29-1 and TRBJ2-7; D gene uncertain. The CDR3 loop spans 14 amino acids. CDR1 and CDR2 from the germline V gene are SQVTM and ANQGSEA. V shed 4 bases and J shed 2 bases, with 15 bases lying between them. CDR3 loop: CSVVVGTQAYEQYF. The DNA for the CDR3 is TGCAGCGTTGTCGTTGGAACGCAAGCCTACGAGCAGTACTTC.

The V gene is TRBV4-3, the J gene TRBJ1-4; D gene unclear. The V end was cut by 0 bases, the J end by 8 bases, with 16 bases between. Germline loops: CDR1 LGHNA, CDR2 YSLEER. This CDR3 has 16 amino acids. CDR3 sequence (DNA): TGCGCCAGCAGCCAAGATCTTGATCTTAAAGGGGAAAAACTGTTTTTT. Translation gives CASSQDLDLKGEKLFF.

This chain connects TRBV24-1 to TRBJ2-3; 14 bases align to TRBD2. CDR3 length: 22 amino acids. The ends lost 3 bases at V and 0 bases at J; junction bases unmatched: 16. Germline V gene data show CDR1 as KGHDR and CDR2 as SFDVKD. The DNA of the CDR3 is TGTGCCACCAGTGATAAAACCGCCGGGACTAGCGGGGGATGGGCTAGCACAGATACGCAGTATTTT. This translates into CATSDKTAGTSGGWASTDTQYF.

As to this clonotype: A much larger clone lies one base from this, so it may be a read error. The V gene is TRBV20-1, the J gene TRBJ2-7, with unresolved D. This CDR3 has 14 residues. Per germline, CDR1 DFQATT and CDR2 SNEGSKA (reference sequence). The CDR3 DNA sequence: TGCAGTGCTAGAGACGCACCCAACTCGGACGAGGAGTACTTC. It yields the protein CSARDAPNSDEEYF.

A few counts support this clonotype. The chain has TRBV12-5 and TRBJ1-5, with D perhaps matching TRBD1 (6 bases). V lost 1 base and J 6 bases, leaving 10 bases between the germline ends. CDR3 length equals 14 residues. Germline V CDR1 and CDR2: LGHNT, FRNRAP. CDR3 residues: CASGLEGGRQPQHF. The CDR3 nucleotides are TGTGCTAGTGGTTTGGAGGGGGGCCGTCAGCCCCAGCATTTT.

This clonotype appeared many times. The V call is TRBV7-2, the J call TRBJ1-2; tentatively, D is TRBD1 (5 bases). Trimming took 5 bases from V and 4 from J, leaving 11 bases between them. CDR1 SGHTA and CDR2 FQGNSA come from the germline V gene. The CDR3 runs to 13 residues. The CDR3 loop reads CASSRQYSYGYTF. For the CDR3, the DNA is TGTGCCAGCAGCCGACAGTACTCCTATGGCTACACCTTC.

This clonotype appeared many times. This rearrangement joins TRBV20-1 to TRBJ1-6, with 9 bases matching TRBD1. This CDR3 region has 16 residues. Germline values: CDR1 DFQATT, CDR2 SNEGSKA (reference sequence). Losses at the gene ends were 2 bases for V and 3 bases for J; bases not matched to a gene: 5. The CDR3 DNA reads as TGCAGTGCTAGACAGGGGACAGGGTACTATAATTCACCCCTCCACTTT. Its translation: CSARQGTGYYNSPLHF.

The sample holds a few counts of this clonotype. CDR3 in amino acids: CSVPLGGMNYEQYF. The CDR3 DNA is TGCAGCGTTCCACTGGGGGGAATGAACTACGAGCAGTACTTC. This rearrangement joins TRBV29-1 to TRBJ2-7; D perhaps matches TRBD2 (6 bases). The CDR3 contains 14 residues. Germline V CDR1 and CDR2: SQVTM, ANQGSEA. V lost 5 bases and J lost 3, with 17 bases in between.

The chain joins TRBV7-2 to TRBJ2-7; D uncertain. Germline CDR1 SGHTA, CDR2 FQGNSA. The CDR3 runs 18 residues. Trimming cost V 2 bases and J 7 bases, with 27 bases left between them. The CDR3 nucleotides are TGTGCCAGCAGCTTACGATTCGGCTCGGTGACCGAGCTACGGGAGCAGTACTTC. Amino acids: CASSLRFGSVTELREQYF.